The text below deals with one TCR beta chain. The data were obtained in a study of blood T cell repertoires in COVID-19. Assay: immunoSEQ multiplex PCR; the TCRdb copy retains only in-frame clones and omits some. The sample has 100,000 to 150,000 clones; 92% are singletons. The CDR3 totals 17 residues. Germline lookup yields CDR1 ENHRY and CDR2 SYGVKD. After removal of 6 bases from V and 6 bases from J, the junction contained 10 bases not matched to a gene. Input material: peripheral blood. The clonotype comes from a man aged 45 to 65 with COVID-19, enrolled during active disease. The chain uses TRBV10-3 and TRBJ2-2; the match to TRBD2 covers 13 bases. The CDR3 protein is CAISLTSGRFQAGELFF. The CDR3 DNA reads TGTGCCATCAGCCTGACTAGCGGGAGGTTCCAGGCCGGGGAGCTGTTTTTT.